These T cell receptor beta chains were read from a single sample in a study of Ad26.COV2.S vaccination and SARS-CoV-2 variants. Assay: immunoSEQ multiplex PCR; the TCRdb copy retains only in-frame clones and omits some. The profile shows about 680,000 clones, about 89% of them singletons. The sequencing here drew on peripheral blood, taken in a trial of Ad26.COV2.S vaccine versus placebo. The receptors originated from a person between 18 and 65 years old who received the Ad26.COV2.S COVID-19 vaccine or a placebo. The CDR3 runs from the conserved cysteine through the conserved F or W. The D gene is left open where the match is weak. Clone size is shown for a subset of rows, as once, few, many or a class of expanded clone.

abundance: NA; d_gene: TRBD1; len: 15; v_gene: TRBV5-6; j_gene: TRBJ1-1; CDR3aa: CASSLRQGAGTEAFF; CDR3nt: TGTGCCAGCAGCTTAAGACAGGGGGCGGGCACTGAAGCTTTCTTT
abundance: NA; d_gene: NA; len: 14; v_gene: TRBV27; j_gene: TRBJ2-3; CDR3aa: CASSLSTQWDTQYF; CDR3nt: TGTGCCAGCAGTTTATCGACCCAATGGGATACGCAGTATTTT
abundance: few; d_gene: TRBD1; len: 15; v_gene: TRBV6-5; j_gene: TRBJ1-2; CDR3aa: CASTRQGFPNYGYTF; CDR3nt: TGTGCCAGCACCCGACAGGGTTTCCCTAACTATGGCTACACCTTC
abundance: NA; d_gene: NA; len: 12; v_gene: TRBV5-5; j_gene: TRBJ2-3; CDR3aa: CASSLRTDTQYF; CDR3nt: TGTGCCAGCAGCTTGAGGACAGATACGCAGTATTTT
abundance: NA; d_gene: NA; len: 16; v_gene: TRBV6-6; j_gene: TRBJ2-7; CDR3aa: CASNRWSGAASYEQYF; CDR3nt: TGTGCCAGCAACCGGTGGTCGGGGGCCGCATCCTACGAGCAGTACTTC
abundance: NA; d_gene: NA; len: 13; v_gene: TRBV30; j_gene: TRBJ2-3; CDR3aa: CAWNRVRTDTQYF; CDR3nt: TGTGCCTGGAATCGCGTCCGCACAGATACGCAGTATTTT
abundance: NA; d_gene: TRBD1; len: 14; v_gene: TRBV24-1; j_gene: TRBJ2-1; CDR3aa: CATSDRGHYNEQFF; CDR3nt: TGTGCCACCAGTGATAGGGGGCATTACAATGAGCAGTTCTTC
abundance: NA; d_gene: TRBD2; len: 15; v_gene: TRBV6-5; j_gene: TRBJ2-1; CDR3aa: CASSPKRGTYNEQFF; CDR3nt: TGTGCCAGCAGTCCGAAGCGGGGGACCTACAATGAGCAGTTCTTC
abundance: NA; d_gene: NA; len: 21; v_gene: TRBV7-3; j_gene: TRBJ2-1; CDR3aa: CASSLTPGAALVGGSYNEQFF; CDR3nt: TGTGCCAGCAGCTTAACCCCCGGGGCCGCGCTGGTCGGGGGTTCCTACAATGAGCAGTTCTTC
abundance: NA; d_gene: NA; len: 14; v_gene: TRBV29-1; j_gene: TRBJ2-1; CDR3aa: CSGRGGSSYNEQFF; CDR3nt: TGCAGCGGGCGCGGAGGGAGCTCCTACAATGAGCAGTTCTTC
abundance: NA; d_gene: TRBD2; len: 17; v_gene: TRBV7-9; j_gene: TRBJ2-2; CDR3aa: CASSLRREGRGTGELFF; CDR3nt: TGTGCCAGCAGCTTAAGGCGGGAGGGCCGTGGCACCGGGGAGCTGTTTTTT
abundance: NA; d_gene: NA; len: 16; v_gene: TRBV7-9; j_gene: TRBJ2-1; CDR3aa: CASTPSSRSSYNEQFF; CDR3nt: TGTGCCAGCACCCCTAGCTCCCGGAGCTCCTACAATGAGCAGTTCTTC
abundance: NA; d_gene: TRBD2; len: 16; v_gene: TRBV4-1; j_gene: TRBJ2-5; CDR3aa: CASSQLRAGRGETQYF; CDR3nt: TGCGCCAGCAGCCAACTAAGAGCGGGGCGGGGGGAGACCCAGTACTTC
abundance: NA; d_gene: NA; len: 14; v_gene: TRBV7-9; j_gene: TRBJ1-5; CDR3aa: CASSLGGLGQPQHF; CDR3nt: TGTGCCAGCAGCTTAGGGGGACTCGGTCAGCCCCAGCATTTT
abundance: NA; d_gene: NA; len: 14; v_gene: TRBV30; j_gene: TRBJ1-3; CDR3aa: CAWSVALSGNTIYF; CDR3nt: TGTGCCTGGAGTGTAGCTCTCTCTGGAAACACCATATATTTT
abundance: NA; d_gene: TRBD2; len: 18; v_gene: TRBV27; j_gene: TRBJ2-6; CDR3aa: CASGGSGRSLVGANVLTF; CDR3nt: TGTGCCAGCGGGGGTAGCGGGAGGTCCCTGGTCGGGGCCAACGTCCTGACTTTC
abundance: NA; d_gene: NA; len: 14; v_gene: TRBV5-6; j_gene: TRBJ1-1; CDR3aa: CASSLGGTYWRAFF; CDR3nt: TGTGCCAGCAGCTTGGGTGGGACTTACTGGCGGGCTTTCTTT
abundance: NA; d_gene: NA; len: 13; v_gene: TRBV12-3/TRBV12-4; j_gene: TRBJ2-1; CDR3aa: CASSPSSYNEQFF; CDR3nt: TGTGCCAGCAGCCCAAGCTCCTACAATGAGCAGTTCTTC
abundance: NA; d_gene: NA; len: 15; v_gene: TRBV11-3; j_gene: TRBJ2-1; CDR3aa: CASSLSAGRFNEQFF; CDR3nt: TGTGCCAGCAGCTTATCGGCGGGGCGTTTCAATGAGCAGTTCTTC
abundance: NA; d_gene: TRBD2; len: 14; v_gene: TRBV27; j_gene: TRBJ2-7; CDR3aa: CASKPASGSYEQYF; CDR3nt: TGTGCCAGCAAACCGGCTAGCGGGTCGTACGAGCAGTACTTC
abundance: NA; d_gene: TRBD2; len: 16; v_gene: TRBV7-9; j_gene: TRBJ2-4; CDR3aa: CASSPRLAEAKNIQYF; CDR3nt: TGTGCCAGCAGCCCACGACTAGCGGAAGCCAAAAACATTCAGTACTTC
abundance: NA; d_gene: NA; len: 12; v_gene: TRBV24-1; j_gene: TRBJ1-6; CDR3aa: CATSEGGGTLHF; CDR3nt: TGTGCCACCAGTGAAGGTGGGGGCACCCTCCACTTT
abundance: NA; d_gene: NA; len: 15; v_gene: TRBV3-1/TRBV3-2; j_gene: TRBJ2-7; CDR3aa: CASSQDWGRAYEQYF; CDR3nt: TGTGCCAGCAGCCAAGACTGGGGACGGGCCTACGAGCAGTACTTC